This T cell receptor (beta chain) was sequenced during a study of T cells after yellow fever vaccination. Study results and caveats: Repertoires sorted by FACS could include abundant clonotypes that are contaminants from the bulk population. A faster peak, day 5 versus 15, was reached by the weaker secondary response.

One entry per CDR3 protein results from TCRdb running MiXCR on the 5' RACE reads. The sample comprises 550,000 to 750,000 distinct CDR3 sequences, less than 15% of which are singletons, and 11% to 15% rests with the top ten. Looked up from germline, CDR1 is SGHNT and CDR2 is YYREEE (reference sequence). The CDR3 contains 14 residues. Between the trimmed V and J ends, which lost 0 bases and 3 bases, there was a span of 10 bases. This clonotype has just a few counts. Antigen specificity is unknown. The sequence derives from a man aged 30 to 39 who received the YFV17D yellow fever vaccine. Sequenced material: PBMCs, taken on the day of the yellow fever booster vaccination. The chain links TRBV5-4 to TRBJ2-7, with a possible D match to TRBD1 (6 bases). The DNA of the CDR3 is TGTGCCAGCAGCTTGGAGGGGGTAGTCTACGAGCAGTACTTC. This encodes CASSLEGVVYEQYF.